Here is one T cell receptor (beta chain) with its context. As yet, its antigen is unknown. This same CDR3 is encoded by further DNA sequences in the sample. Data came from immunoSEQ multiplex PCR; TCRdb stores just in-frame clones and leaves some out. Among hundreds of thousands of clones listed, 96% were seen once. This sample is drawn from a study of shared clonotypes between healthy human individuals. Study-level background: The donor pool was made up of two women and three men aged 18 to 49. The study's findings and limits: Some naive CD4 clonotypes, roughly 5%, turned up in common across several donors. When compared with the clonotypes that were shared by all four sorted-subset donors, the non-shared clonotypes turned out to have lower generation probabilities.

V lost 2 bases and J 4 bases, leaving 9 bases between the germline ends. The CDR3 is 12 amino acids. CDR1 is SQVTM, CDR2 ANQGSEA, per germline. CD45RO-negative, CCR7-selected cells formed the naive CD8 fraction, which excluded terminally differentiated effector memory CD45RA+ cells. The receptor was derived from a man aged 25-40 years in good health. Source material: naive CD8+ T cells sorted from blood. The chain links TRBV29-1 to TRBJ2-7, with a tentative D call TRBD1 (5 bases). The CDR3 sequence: CSVEQGAYEQYF. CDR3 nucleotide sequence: TGCAGCGTTGAACAGGGCGCTTACGAGCAGTACTTC.